Listed below are T cell receptor beta chains from one sample, sequenced in a study of identical twins. TCRdb analysed the 5' RACE reads with MiXCR anew, one entry per CDR3 protein. In the table there are 100,000 or so distinct CDR3 sequences, about 6% of which are singletons. Source material: memory T cells sorted from blood. Receptors were obtained from a woman in her fifties or sixties in good health. Each CDR3 is given with its conserved first and last residue. The order of the fields is clone size, V gene, D gene, J gene, CDR3 DNA, CDR3 protein. D genes are given only for firm matches. Clone size is not always given. Where it is, it says once, few, many or a class for expanded clones.

many	TRBV6-4	-	TRBJ2-2	TGTGCCAGCAGTGAGGGCGGTCACACCGGGGAGCTGTTTTTT	CASSEGGHTGELFF
-	TRBV30	-	TRBJ2-7	TGTGCCTGGCGCGACCGCTACGAGCAGTACTTC	CAWRDRYEQYF
many	TRBV2	-	TRBJ2-6	TGTGCCAGCAGTGAAGCCGGCGTCCTGACTTTC	CASSEAGVLTF
few	TRBV3-1	-	TRBJ1-2	TGTGCCAGCAGCCAAGTCATTCCAGGGAGATATGGCTACACCTTC	CASSQVIPGRYGYTF
many	TRBV12-3/TRBV12-4	TRBD1	TRBJ2-6	TGTGCCAGCAGTTTTAGGACAGGGACTGGGGCCAACGTCCTGACTTTC	CASSFRTGTGANVLTF
-	TRBV6-5	-	TRBJ1-3	TGTGCCAGCCGGGCACCACTAGTGGCTGGAAACACCATATATTTT	CASRAPLVAGNTIYF
many	TRBV29-1	-	TRBJ2-3	TGCAGCGTTGAAGGTGTGGGGTTAATGGCAGATACGCAGTATTTT	CSVEGVGLMADTQYF
many	TRBV29-1	TRBD2	TRBJ2-5	TGCAGCGTCCCTGCGGGAGGCGAGACCCAGTACTTC	CSVPAGGETQYF
few	TRBV7-9	-	TRBJ2-3	TGTGCCAGCAGCTTATCGGCGGAAACAGATACGCAGTATTTT	CASSLSAETDTQYF
-	TRBV19	TRBD1	TRBJ2-2	TGTGCCAGTAGGGGGACAGACTCAAACACCGGGGAGCTGTTTTTT	CASRGTDSNTGELFF
many	TRBV5-6	-	TRBJ2-7	TGTGCCAGCAGTCGTGGAAATAGGATGGAGCAGTACTTC	CASSRGNRMEQYF
many	TRBV5-1	-	TRBJ2-7	TGCGCCAGCAGCCGACCTAGCGACGGGGACGAGCAGTACTTC	CASSRPSDGDEQYF
many	TRBV7-6	TRBD2	TRBJ2-1	TGTGCCAGCAGCTCACAACCCGGGACTAGTGGTAATGAGCAGTTCTTC	CASSSQPGTSGNEQFF
many	TRBV24-1	-	TRBJ2-5	TGTGCCACCAGCACCCTGGACGGCCCCCAAGAGACCCAGTACTTC	CATSTLDGPQETQYF
many	TRBV6-1	-	TRBJ1-5	TGTGCCAGCATCGACGGCGGGAATCAGCCCCAGCATTTT	CASIDGGNQPQHF
-	TRBV20-1	TRBD1	TRBJ1-1	TGCAGTGCTAGGTCCGGGACAGGGAACACTGAAGCTTTCTTT	CSARSGTGNTEAFF
many	TRBV12-3/TRBV12-4	-	TRBJ1-1	TGTGCCAGCAGTGCAAAAGGGGGGCGAGCTTTCTTT	CASSAKGGRAFF
many	TRBV18	-	TRBJ1-1	TGTGCCAGCTCACCAGGCGGTGTGGTGAACACTGAAGCTTTCTTT	CASSPGGVVNTEAFF
many	TRBV10-2	-	TRBJ2-2	TGCGCCAGCATTGATCAGGCCGGGGAGCTGTTTTTT	CASIDQAGELFF
few	TRBV25-1	TRBD2	TRBJ2-1	TGTGCCAGCAGTGATGGCGGGAGAGGAAATGAGCAGTTCTTC	CASSDGGRGNEQFF
-	TRBV11-2	-	TRBJ2-3	TGTGCCAGCAGCTCCTCCTTTGGCACAGATACGCAGTATTTT	CASSSSFGTDTQYF
many	TRBV11-2	-	TRBJ2-4	TGTGCCAGCAGCTTAGTCACACGGCGCAAAAACATTCAGTACTTC	CASSLVTRRKNIQYF
-	TRBV11-2	TRBD2	TRBJ2-1	TGTGCCAGCAGCTTAGCGGCGGGAGGGCCGTTTGAGCAGTTCTTC	CASSLAAGGPFEQFF
many	TRBV12-3/TRBV12-4	-	TRBJ1-1	TGTGCCAGCAGATGGAGTGAGTCGTCCGAGGCTGAAGCTTTCTTT	CASRWSESSEAEAFF
many	TRBV11-3	-	TRBJ2-4	TGTGCCAGCAGCCGGACACGGGTAGCCAAAAACATTCAGTACTTC	CASSRTRVAKNIQYF
-	TRBV10-2	TRBD1	TRBJ2-7	TGCGCCAGCAGTGAGTCAGGACAGGGCTACGAGCAGTACTTC	CASSESGQGYEQYF
few	TRBV2	TRBD1	TRBJ2-1	TGTGCCAGCAGAACAGGGGGTAGCTGGACGAGGGCTGAGCAGTTCTTC	CASRTGGSWTRAEQFF
many	TRBV6-6	TRBD2	TRBJ2-1	TGTGCCAGCAGTCGGTGGTCGGGACTAGCGGGAGTTGAGCAGTTCTTC	CASSRWSGLAGVEQFF
-	TRBV5-6	TRBD2	TRBJ2-1	TGTGCCAGCAGCTTATCCGGGACTAGCGGGAGGGCCCCAGTGAATGAGCAGTTCTTC	CASSLSGTSGRAPVNEQFF
-	TRBV20-1	-	TRBJ1-6	TGCAGTGCTGGCTTGTTGTCCTATAATTCACCCCTCCACTTT	CSAGLLSYNSPLHF
-	TRBV20-1	-	TRBJ1-1	TGCAGTGCTAACCCACGACTGGGCCGGGGAACTGAAGCTTTCTTT	CSANPRLGRGTEAFF
many	TRBV7-9	-	TRBJ2-7	TGTGCCAGCAGCCCCCAGGGGGGTAGCGGATTCTCCTACGAGCAGTACTTC	CASSPQGGSGFSYEQYF
few	TRBV7-3	-	TRBJ2-2	TGTGCCAGCAGACGGGACTTAGGAGGCACCGGGGAGCTGTTTTTT	CASRRDLGGTGELFF
few	TRBV2	TRBD1	TRBJ2-7	TGTGCCAGCAGATCAGACAGGGGGGAGAACGAGCAGTACTTC	CASRSDRGENEQYF
many	TRBV6-6	-	TRBJ2-3	TGTGCCACCCGGCATCTAGCTAGGGGCAGGGACACAGATACGCAGTATTTT	CATRHLARGRDTDTQYF
many	TRBV29-1	TRBD1	TRBJ2-7	TGCAGCGTTGAGAGACAGGGTAAGGGCGAGCAGTACTTC	CSVERQGKGEQYF
-	TRBV11-1	-	TRBJ1-2	TGTGCCAGCAGCTTACGGACAGACTCCTATGGCTACACCTTC	CASSLRTDSYGYTF
few	TRBV9	TRBD2	TRBJ2-2	TGTGCCAGCAGCGTAGACAGCGGGAGGATGGCCGGGGAGCTGTTTTTT	CASSVDSGRMAGELFF
many	TRBV20-1	TRBD2	TRBJ2-5	TGCAGTGCTCTCGAGACTAGCGGGGAGAAGACCCAGTACTTC	CSALETSGEKTQYF
many	TRBV2	-	TRBJ2-5	TGTGCCAGCAGTACAGGGTCGTTAGAGACCCAGTACTTC	CASSTGSLETQYF
many	TRBV12-3/TRBV12-4	-	TRBJ2-1	TGTGCCAGCAGTTTTAGACTAGTTGGTGAGCAGTTCTTC	CASSFRLVGEQFF
many	TRBV6-5	-	TRBJ2-1	TGTGCCAGCAGCCTAGGCCCACACAATGAGCAGTTCTTC	CASSLGPHNEQFF
many	TRBV4-1	TRBD2	TRBJ2-3	TGCGCCAGCAGCCAAGTGGTAGCGGGAGGGGCTACGCAGTATTTT	CASSQVVAGGATQYF
many	TRBV4-1	-	TRBJ2-3	TGCGCCAGCAGCCGATTTCGAACAGATACGCAGTATTTT	CASSRFRTDTQYF
many	TRBV18	-	TRBJ1-1	TGTGCCAGCTCACCACCGGAACGGGTCACTGAAGCTTTCTTT	CASSPPERVTEAFF
many	TRBV7-7	-	TRBJ2-2	TGTGCCAGCACCAATTCCGGGCTTAAGGCCGGGGAGCTGTTTTTT	CASTNSGLKAGELFF
many	TRBV9	-	TRBJ1-3	TGTGCCAGCAGCGTAGGAGGGAAAGCCTACTCTGGAAACACCATATATTTT	CASSVGGKAYSGNTIYF
many	TRBV5-1	TRBD2	TRBJ2-1	TGCGCCAGCAGCTCCACCGGGAGGAGTGAGCAGTTCTTC	CASSSTGRSEQFF
many	TRBV7-2	-	TRBJ1-3	TGTGCCAGCAGCTTAGCTGGGGCCGGCTCTGGAAACACCATATATTTT	CASSLAGAGSGNTIYF
many	TRBV9	-	TRBJ2-5	TGTGCCAGCAGCGTAGGAGCAACAGAAGAGACCCAGTACTTC	CASSVGATEETQYF
many	TRBV30	-	TRBJ2-5	TGTGCCTGGAGGACGAAAGAGACCCAGTACTTC	CAWRTKETQYF
many	TRBV27	-	TRBJ2-5	TGTGCCAGCAGTTTAGCGGGCCTCCAAGAGACCCAGTACTTC	CASSLAGLQETQYF
many	TRBV5-1	TRBD1	TRBJ1-4	TGCGCCAGCAGTCGGCAGGGGGCTATTGCAACTAATGAAAAACTGTTTTTT	CASSRQGAIATNEKLFF
many	TRBV12-3/TRBV12-4	-	TRBJ2-3	TGTGCCAGCAGTTACTCTAGTCCCGATACGCAGTATTTT	CASSYSSPDTQYF
many	TRBV7-9	-	TRBJ2-2	TGTGCCAGCAGCTTACGTTTTGGCGTCGCGAACACCGGGGAGCTGTTTTTT	CASSLRFGVANTGELFF
many	TRBV5-1	-	TRBJ2-5	TGCGCCAGCAGCTTGGAGAGTAGGGCGGACGGGACAGAGACCCAGTACTTC	CASSLESRADGTETQYF
many	TRBV7-8	TRBD2	TRBJ2-1	TGTGCCAGCAGCTTAGCTTCGGGAGGGGGCTACAATGAGCAGTTCTTC	CASSLASGGGYNEQFF
-	TRBV5-1	TRBD2	TRBJ2-7	TGCGCCAGCAGCTTAGGAGCGGGAGGGCCCTACGAGCAGTACTTC	CASSLGAGGPYEQYF
-	TRBV3-1	TRBD1	TRBJ2-5	TGTGCCAGCAGCCCCGGGACAGGGGGCCCCCAGTACTTC	CASSPGTGGPQYF